This entry describes one TCR beta chain. The antigen is undetermined. The donors formed part of the approximately 120-subject validation cohort, distinct from the roughly 660-subject first cohort. The data were produced by immunoSEQ multiplex PCR, yet TCRdb's version contains in-frame clones alone and is incomplete. Here the sample spans tens of thousands of clones, approximately 96% being singletons. This sample stems from a study of cytomegalovirus exposure and HLA in healthy donors. Study conclusions and caveats: The majority of TCR sequences were rare, yet some public TCRs appeared in many donors. Reports indicated that the classifier achieved high specificity and sensitivity in diagnosing cytomegalovirus status. A list of about 180 TCR beta chains associated with cytomegalovirus was given.

Germline V lookup: CDR1 LNHDA, CDR2 SQIVND (reference sequence). With 6 bases removed from V and 7 bases from J, the gap between germline ends came to 19 bases. This CDR3 comprises 15 residues. The clonotype was recovered from a man younger than 35 in good health and CMV-seronegative. The chain combines TRBV19 with TRBJ1-5; D may be TRBD1 (5 bases). Specimen: PBMCs. CDR3 residues: CASSADSWANQPQHF. Written as DNA, the CDR3 is TGTGCCAGTAGCGCCGACAGTTGGGCCAACCAGCCCCAGCATTTT.